This TCR beta chain came from a study of vaccination effects on CD4 cells after COVID-19. Turning to the study itself: All study participants received two doses of BNT162b2 or mRNA-1273 vaccine.

Before any sequencing was done, the ViraFEST assay used viral peptide pools to expand antigen-specific CD4+ T cells. Culturing for around eleven days preceded CD4+ T cell isolation. Vaccine recipients, nucleocapsid antibody negative, had no prior SARS-CoV-2 infection. Remarks on this clone: Its target is not known.

Sequencing was performed with immunoSEQ multiplex PCR; in TCRdb, only in-frame clones are kept and a portion is missing. The sample has tens of thousands of clones; roughly 81% are singletons. There are 12 residues in the CDR3. Germline assignment: CDR1 SGHRS and CDR2 YFSETQ. V lost 0 bases, J lost 10 bases, and 7 bases lay in between. This receptor was identified in a human donor who received a COVID-19 vaccine. The sample consisted of CD4+ T cells from PBMCs cultured with HCoV-229E spike peptides, taken before COVID-19 vaccination. V and J are TRBV5-1 and TRBJ1-4; D remains unclear. CDR3 nucleotides: TGCGCCAGCAGCTTGGTAGGAGGAAAACTGTTTTTT. Translated, it gives CASSLVGGKLFF.